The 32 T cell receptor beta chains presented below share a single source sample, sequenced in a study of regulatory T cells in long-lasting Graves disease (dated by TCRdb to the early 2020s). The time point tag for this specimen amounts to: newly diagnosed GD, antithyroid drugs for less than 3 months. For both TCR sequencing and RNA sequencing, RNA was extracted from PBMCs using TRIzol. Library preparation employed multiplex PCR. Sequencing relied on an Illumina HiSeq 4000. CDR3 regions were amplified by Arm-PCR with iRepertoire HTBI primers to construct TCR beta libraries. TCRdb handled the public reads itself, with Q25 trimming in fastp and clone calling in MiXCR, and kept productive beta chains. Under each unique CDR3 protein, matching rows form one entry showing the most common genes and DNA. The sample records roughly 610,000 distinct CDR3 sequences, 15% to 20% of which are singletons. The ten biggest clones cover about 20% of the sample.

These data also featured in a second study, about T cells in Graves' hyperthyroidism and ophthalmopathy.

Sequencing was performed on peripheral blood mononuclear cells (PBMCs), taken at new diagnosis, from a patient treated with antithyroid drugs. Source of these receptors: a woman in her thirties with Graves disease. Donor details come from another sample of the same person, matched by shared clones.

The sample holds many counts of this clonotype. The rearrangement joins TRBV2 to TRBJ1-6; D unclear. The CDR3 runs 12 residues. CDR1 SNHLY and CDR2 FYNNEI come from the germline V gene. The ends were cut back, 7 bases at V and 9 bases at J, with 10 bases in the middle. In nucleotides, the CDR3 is TGTGCCAGCACGGGCCCTGGTTCACCCCTCCACTTT. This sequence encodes CASTGPGSPLHF.

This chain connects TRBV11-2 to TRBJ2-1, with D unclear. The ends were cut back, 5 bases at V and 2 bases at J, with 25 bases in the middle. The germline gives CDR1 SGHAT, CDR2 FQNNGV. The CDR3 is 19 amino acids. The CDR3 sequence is CASSPFEGSPRNTYNEQFF. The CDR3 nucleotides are TGTGCCAGCAGCCCCTTTGAAGGGTCCCCCAGAAATACCTACAATGAGCAGTTCTTC.

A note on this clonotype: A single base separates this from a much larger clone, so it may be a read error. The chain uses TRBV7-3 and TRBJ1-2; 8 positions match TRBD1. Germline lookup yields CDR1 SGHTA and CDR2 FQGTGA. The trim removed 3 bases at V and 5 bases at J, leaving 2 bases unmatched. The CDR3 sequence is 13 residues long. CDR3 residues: CASSLDREYGYTF. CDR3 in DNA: TGTGCCAGCAGCTTGGACAGGGAATATGGCTACACCTTC.

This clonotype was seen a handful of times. DNA of the CDR3: TGTGCCAGCAGTTTAAGGAAGCGGGATCATTTCCATGAGCAGTTCTTC. It encodes CASSLRKRDHFHEQFF. The rearrangement joins TRBV12-3 or TRBV12-4 to TRBJ2-1; 7 positions agree with TRBD2. This CDR3 has 16 amino acids. V shed 2 bases, J shed 8 bases, and the junction held 12 bases outside the gene matches.

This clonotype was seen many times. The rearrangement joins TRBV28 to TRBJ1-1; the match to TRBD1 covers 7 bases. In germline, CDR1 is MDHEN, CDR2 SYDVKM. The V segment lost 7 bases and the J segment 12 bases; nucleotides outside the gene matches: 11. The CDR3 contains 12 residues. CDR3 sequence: CASKVTGRATFF. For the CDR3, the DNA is TGTGCCAGCAAAGTGACAGGGAGGGCGACTTTCTTT.

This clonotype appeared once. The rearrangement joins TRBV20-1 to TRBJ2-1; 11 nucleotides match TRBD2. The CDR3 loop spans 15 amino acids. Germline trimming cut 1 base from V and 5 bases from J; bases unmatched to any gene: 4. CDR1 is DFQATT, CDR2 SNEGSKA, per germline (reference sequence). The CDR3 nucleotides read TGCAGTGCTAGAGTAGCGGGACTAGCGGACAATGAGCAGTTCTTC. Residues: CSARVAGLADNEQFF.

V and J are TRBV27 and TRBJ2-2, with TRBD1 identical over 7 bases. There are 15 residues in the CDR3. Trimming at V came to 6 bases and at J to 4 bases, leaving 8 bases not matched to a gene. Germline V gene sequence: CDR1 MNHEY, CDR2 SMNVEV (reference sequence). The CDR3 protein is CASSRRQGSTGELFF. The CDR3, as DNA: TGTGCCAGCAGCCGTCGACAGGGCTCCACCGGGGAGCTGTTTTTT.

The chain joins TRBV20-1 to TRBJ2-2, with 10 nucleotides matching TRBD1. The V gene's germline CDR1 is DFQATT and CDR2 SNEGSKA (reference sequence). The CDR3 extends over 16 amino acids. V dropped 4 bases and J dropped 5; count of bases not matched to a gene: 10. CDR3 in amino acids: CSATAGTGVGTGELFF. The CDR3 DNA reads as TGCAGTGCTACTGCCGGGACAGGGGTTGGTACCGGGGAGCTGTTTTTT.

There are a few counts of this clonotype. Here the CDR3 reads CASSGGVVRTGELFF. The CDR3 DNA reads as TGTGCCAGCAGTGGGGGGGTAGTGCGCACCGGGGAGCTGTTTTTT. The chain is built from TRBV25-1 and TRBJ2-2; tentative D call: TRBD2 (6 bases). Germline values: CDR1 MGHDK, CDR2 SYGVNS. This CDR3 comprises 15 residues. Between the trimmed V and J ends, which lost 4 bases and 4 bases, there was a span of 13 bases.

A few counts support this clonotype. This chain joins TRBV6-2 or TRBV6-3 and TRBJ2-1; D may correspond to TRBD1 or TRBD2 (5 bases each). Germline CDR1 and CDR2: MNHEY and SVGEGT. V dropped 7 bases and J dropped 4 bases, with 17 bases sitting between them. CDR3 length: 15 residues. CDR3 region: CASTEGTVTYNEQFF. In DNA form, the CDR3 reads TGTGCCAGCACCGAAGGGACGGTGACGTACAATGAGCAGTTCTTC.

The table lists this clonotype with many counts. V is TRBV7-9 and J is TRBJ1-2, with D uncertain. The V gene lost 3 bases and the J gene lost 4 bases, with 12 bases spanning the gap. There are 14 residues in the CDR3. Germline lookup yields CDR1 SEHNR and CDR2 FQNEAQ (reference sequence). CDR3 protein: CASSLDGEGYGYTF. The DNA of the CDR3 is TGTGCCAGCAGCTTGGACGGGGAGGGCTATGGCTACACCTTC. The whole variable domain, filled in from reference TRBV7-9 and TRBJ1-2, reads DTGVSQNPRHKITKRGQNVTFRCDPISEHNRLYWYRQTLGQGPEFLTYFQNEAQLEKSRLLSDRFSAERPKGSFSTLEIQRTEQGDSAMYLCASSLDGEGYGYTFGSGTRLTVV.

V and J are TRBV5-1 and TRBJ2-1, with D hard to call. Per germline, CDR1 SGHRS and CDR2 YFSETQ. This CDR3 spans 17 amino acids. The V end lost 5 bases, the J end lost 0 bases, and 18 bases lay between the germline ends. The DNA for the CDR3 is TGCGCCAGCAGTTCGGACGGCCCCGCTCACTCCTACAATGAGCAGTTCTTC. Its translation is CASSSDGPAHSYNEQFF.

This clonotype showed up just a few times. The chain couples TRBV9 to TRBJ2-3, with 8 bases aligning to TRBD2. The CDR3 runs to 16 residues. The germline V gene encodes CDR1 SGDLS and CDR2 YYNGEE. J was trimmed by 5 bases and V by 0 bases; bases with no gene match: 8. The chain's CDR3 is CASSVGSGTRGDTQYF. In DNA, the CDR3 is TGTGCCAGCAGCGTAGGGTCCGGGACTAGAGGAGATACGCAGTATTTT.

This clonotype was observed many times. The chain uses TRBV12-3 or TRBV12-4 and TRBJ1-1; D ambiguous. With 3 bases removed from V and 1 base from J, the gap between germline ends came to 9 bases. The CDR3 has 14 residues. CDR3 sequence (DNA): TGTGCCAGCAGTTTCGCAGGCCAGAACACTGAAGCTTTCTTT. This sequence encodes CASSFAGQNTEAFF.

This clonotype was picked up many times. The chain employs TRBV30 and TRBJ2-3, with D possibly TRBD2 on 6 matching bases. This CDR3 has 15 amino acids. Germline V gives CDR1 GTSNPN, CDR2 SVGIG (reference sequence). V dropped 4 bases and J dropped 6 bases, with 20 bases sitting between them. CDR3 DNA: TGTGCCTGGAAGGGCCGGGAGTTTACACTGGATACGCAGTATTTT. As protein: CAWKGREFTLDTQYF.

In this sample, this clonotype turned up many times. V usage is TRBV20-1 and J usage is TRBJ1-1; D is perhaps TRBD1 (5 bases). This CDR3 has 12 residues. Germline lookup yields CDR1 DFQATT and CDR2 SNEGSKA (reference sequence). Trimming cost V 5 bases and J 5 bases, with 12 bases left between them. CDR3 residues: CSARGVATEAFF. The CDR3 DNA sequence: TGCAGTGCTCGAGGGGTTGCGACTGAAGCTTTCTTT.

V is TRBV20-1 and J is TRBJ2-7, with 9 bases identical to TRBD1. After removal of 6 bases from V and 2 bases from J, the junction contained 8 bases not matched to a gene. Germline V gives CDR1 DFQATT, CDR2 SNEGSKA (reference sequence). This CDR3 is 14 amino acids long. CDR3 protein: CSAPKGQGTYEQYF. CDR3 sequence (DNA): TGCAGTGCCCCTAAGGGACAGGGAACCTACGAGCAGTACTTC.

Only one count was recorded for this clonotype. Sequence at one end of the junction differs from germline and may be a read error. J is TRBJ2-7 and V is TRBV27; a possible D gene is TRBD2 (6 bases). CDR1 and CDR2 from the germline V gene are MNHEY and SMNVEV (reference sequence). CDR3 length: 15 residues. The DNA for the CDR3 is TGTGCCAGCAGTTTAGGTCTAGCGAGGGTCTACGAGCAGTGCTTC. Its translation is CASSLGLARVYEQCF.

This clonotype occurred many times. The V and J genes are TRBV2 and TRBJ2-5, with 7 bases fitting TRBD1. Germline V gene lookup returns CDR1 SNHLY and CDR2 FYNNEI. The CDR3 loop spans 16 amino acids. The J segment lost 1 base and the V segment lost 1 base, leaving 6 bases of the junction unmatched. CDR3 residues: CASSEGGGRLQETQYF. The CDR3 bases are TGTGCCAGCAGTGAAGGAGGGGGCAGACTCCAAGAGACCCAGTACTTC.

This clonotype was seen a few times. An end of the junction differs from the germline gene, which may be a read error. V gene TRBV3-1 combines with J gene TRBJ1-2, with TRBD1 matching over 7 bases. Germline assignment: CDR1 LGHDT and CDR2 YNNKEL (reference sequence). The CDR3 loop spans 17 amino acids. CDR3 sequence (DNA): TGTACCAGCAGCCAACGCTATACAGGGGTTCTACACTATGGCTACACCTTC. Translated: CTSSQRYTGVLHYGYTF.

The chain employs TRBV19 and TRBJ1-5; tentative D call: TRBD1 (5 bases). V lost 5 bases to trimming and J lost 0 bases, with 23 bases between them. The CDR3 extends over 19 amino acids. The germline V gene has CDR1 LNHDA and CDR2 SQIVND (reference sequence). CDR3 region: CASSGDRLASLHSNQPQHF. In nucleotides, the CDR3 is TGTGCCAGTAGTGGCGACAGATTAGCATCTCTTCATAGCAATCAGCCCCAGCATTTT. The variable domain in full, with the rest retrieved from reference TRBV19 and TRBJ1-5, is DGGITQSPKYLFRKEGQNVTLSCEQNLNHDAMYWYRQDPGQGLRLIYYSQIVNDFQKGDIAEGYSVSREKKESFPLTVTSAQKNPTAFYLCASSGDRLASLHSNQPQHFGDGTRLSIL.

The CDR3 DNA reads as TGTGCCAGCAGTTTACCCTATCTAGCAGGGGCAAATGAAAAACTGTTTTTT. Translation gives CASSLPYLAGANEKLFF. V usage is TRBV27 and J usage is TRBJ1-4; tentatively, D is TRBD1 (6 bases). Germline V CDR1 and CDR2: MNHEY, SMNVEV (reference sequence). CDR3 length equals 17 residues. Trimming took 2 bases from V and 5 from J, leaving 18 bases between them.

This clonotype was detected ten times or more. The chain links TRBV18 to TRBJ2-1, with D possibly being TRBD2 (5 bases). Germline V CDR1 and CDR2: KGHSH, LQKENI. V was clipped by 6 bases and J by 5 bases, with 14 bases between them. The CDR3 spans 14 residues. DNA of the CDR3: TGTGCCAGCTCCTACCTTAGCGCGCACAATGAGCAGTTCTTC. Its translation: CASSYLSAHNEQFF.

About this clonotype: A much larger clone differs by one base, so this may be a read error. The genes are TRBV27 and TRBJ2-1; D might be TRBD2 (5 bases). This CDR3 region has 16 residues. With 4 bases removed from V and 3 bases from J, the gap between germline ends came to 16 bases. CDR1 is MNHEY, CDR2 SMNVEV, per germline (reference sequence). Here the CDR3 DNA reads TGTGCCAGCAGTTCGAGCCTAGGTGGGAGCTACAATGAGCAGTTCTTC. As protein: CASSSSLGGSYNEQFF.

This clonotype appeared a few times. CDR3 DNA sequence: TGCAGTGCCCCCGAGACAACTAATGAAAAACTGTTTTTT. It specifies CSAPETTNEKLFF. The chain employs TRBV20-1 and TRBJ1-4; no clear D gene. This CDR3 is built from 13 residues. V was pared by 6 bases and J by 0 bases, with 8 bases between. Germline V gene data show CDR1 as DFQATT and CDR2 as SNEGSKA (reference sequence).

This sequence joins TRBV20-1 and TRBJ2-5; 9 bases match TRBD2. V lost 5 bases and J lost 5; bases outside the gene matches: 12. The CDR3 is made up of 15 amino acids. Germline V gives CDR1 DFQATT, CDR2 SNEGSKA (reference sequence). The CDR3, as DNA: TGCAGTGCTCCGAGGCGGGAGGGCCGGGAGGAGACCCAGTACTTC. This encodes CSAPRREGREETQYF.

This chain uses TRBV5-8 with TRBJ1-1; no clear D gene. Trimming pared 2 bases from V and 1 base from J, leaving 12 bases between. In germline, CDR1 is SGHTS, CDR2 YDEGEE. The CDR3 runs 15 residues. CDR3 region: CASSLGLTPNTEAFF. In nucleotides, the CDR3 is TGTGCCAGCAGCTTAGGGTTGACACCGAACACTGAAGCTTTCTTT.

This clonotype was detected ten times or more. This chain's CDR3 is CAWTRGGTEAFF. The CDR3 DNA follows: TGTGCCTGGACCCGAGGGGGCACTGAAGCTTTCTTT. The V call is TRBV30, the J call TRBJ1-1, with D possibly TRBD1 on 6 matching bases. Germline CDR1 and CDR2: GTSNPN and SVGIG (reference sequence). This CDR3 has 12 residues. The V gene lost 4 bases and the J gene lost 4 bases, with 10 bases spanning the gap.

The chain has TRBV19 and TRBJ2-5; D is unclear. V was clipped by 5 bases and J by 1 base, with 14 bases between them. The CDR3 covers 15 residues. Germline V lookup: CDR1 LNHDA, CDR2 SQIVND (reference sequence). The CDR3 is CASSRNRLGQETQYF. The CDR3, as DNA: TGTGCCAGTAGTCGCAACAGATTGGGCCAAGAGACCCAGTACTTC. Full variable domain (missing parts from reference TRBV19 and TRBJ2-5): DGGITQSPKYLFRKEGQNVTLSCEQNLNHDAMYWYRQDPGQGLRLIYYSQIVNDFQKGDIAEGYSVSREKKESFPLTVTSAQKNPTAFYLCASSRNRLGQETQYFGPGTRLLVL.

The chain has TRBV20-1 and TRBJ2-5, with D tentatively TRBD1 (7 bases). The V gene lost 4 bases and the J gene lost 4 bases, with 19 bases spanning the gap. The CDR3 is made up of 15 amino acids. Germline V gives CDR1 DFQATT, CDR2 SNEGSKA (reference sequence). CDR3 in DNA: TGCAGTGCTACTCCACAGGAGGGGGCTCGAGAGACCCAGTACTTC. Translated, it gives CSATPQEGARETQYF.

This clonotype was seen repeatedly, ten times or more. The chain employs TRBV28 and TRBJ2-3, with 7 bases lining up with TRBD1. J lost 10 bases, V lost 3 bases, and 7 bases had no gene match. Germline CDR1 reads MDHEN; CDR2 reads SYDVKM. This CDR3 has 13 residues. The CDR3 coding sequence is TGTGCCAGCAGTTTGGGACAGACCTCCCCGCAGTATTTT. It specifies CASSLGQTSPQYF.

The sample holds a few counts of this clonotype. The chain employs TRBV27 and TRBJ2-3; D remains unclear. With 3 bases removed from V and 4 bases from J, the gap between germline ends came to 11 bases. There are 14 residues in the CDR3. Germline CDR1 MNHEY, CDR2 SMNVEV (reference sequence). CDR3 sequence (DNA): TGTGCCAGCAGTTTGTTCCTAGATCCAGATACGCAGTATTTT. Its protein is CASSLFLDPDTQYF.